The 8 T cell receptor beta chains listed next were all sequenced from one sample in a study of response to subunit inactivated influenza vaccine. MiXCR, applied by TCRdb to the RT-PCR reads, yields one record per CDR3 protein. The sample consists of hundreds of thousands of distinct CDR3 sequences, 10% to 15% of them appearing once. Material: PBMCs from blood, obtained on the day of vaccination. All receptors derive from a man aged 45 to 65 who received an inactivated influenza vaccine.

The chain is built from TRBV7-2 and TRBJ2-4; 9 bases map to TRBD2. The germline gives CDR1 SGHTA, CDR2 FQGNSA. The CDR3 is made up of 17 amino acids. V shed 3 bases, J shed 6 bases, and the junction held 12 bases outside the gene matches. CDR3 amino acids: CASSFRTSEHRGNIQYF. The CDR3 DNA reads TGTGCCAGCAGCTTTCGGACTAGCGAGCATAGGGGAAACATTCAGTACTTC.

The rearrangement joins TRBV24-1 to TRBJ2-1; possible D gene TRBD1, 5 bases. The germline V gene has CDR1 KGHDR and CDR2 SFDVKD. V was clipped by 2 bases and J by 0 bases, with 10 bases between them. The CDR3 has 16 residues. The CDR3 nucleotides read TGTGCCACCAGTGATTGGGGCAGCTTCTCCTACAATGAGCAGTTCTTC. Translation: CATSDWGSFSYNEQFF.

This chain connects TRBV12-3 or TRBV12-4 to TRBJ2-1; D possibly uses TRBD1 or TRBD2 (5 bases each). This CDR3 has 15 amino acids. The germline V and J ends were trimmed by 0 bases and 9 bases, with 15 bases remaining between them. CDR3 amino acids: CASSLAFTGRGEQFF. CDR3 coding DNA: TGTGCCAGCAGTTTAGCCTTTACGGGACGCGGTGAGCAGTTCTTC.

This clonotype appeared a few times. This sequence joins TRBV5-1 and TRBJ2-1, with D possibly being TRBD1 (6 bases). CDR3 length: 16 residues. Germline assignment: CDR1 SGHRS and CDR2 YFSETQ. Trimming left V 1 base short and J 0 bases short, with 11 bases between. The CDR3 nucleotides read TGCGCCAGCAGCTTGTCCCCAGGGGCCTCCTACAATGAGCAGTTCTTC. Its protein is CASSLSPGASYNEQFF.

This clonotype was seen many times. The chain links TRBV5-1 to TRBJ2-3; D gene unclear. Germline-derived CDR1 and CDR2 are SGHRS and YFSETQ. The CDR3 totals 14 residues. V was shortened by 5 bases and J by 0 bases, with 10 bases between the two germline ends. The CDR3 nucleotides are TGCGCCAGCAGTGGGCCCTTGAGCACAGATACGCAGTATTTT. Its protein product is CASSGPLSTDTQYF.

CDR3 loop: CAISGGGTTDTQYF. In DNA, the CDR3 is TGTGCCATCAGTGGAGGCGGGACCACAGATACGCAGTATTTT. The chain carries TRBV10-3 and TRBJ2-3; weak D call: TRBD2 (6 bases). The CDR3 totals 14 residues. Per the germline V gene, CDR1 is ENHRY and CDR2 is SYGVKD. Trimming pared 4 bases from V and 2 bases from J, leaving 10 bases between.

This clonotype has ten or more counts. The J gene is TRBJ1-1, the V gene TRBV5-1; 9 bases agree with TRBD1. This CDR3 is built from 15 residues. The V segment lost 0 bases and the J segment 4 bases; nucleotides outside the gene matches: 4. Germline V gene sequence: CDR1 SGHRS, CDR2 YFSETQ. The CDR3 sequence is CASSLATGGGTEAFF. CDR3 DNA: TGCGCCAGCAGCTTGGCAACAGGGGGCGGCACTGAAGCTTTCTTT.

Regarding this clonotype: The junction departs from the called germline gene at one end, perhaps through a read error. The CDR3 spells CRARDHRDPKRDTQYF. The CDR3 DNA sequence: TGCAGGGCTAGAGATCACCGGGACCCCAAGCGCGATACGCAGTATTTT. The V and J genes are TRBV20-1 and TRBJ2-3, with D perhaps matching TRBD1 or TRBD2 (5 bases each). Germline V gene lookup returns CDR1 DFQATT and CDR2 SNEGSKA (reference sequence). This CDR3 spans 16 amino acids.